The clone carrying this T cell receptor (beta chain) was counted many times. This specimen comes from a study of Graves' ophthalmopathy and Graves' hyperthyroidism. RNA transcripts were the source from which TCR beta CDR3 regions were amplified. The library came from an HTBI-primed first-round RT-PCR and a second-round multiplex PCR. TCRdb used MiXCR to reprocess the multiplex PCR reads, holding one entry per CDR3 protein. The sample records 200,000 to 250,000 distinct CDR3 sequences, roughly a fifth being singletons. Sequencing was done on a sample of peripheral blood. The sequence was obtained from a woman aged 45 to 65 with Graves' ophthalmopathy.

In nucleotides, the CDR3 is TGTGCCAGCAGCTTAGCTTTATTGGGGAGGGCATCCTACGAGCAGTACTTC. This encodes CASSLALLGRASYEQYF. The chain uses TRBV7-8 and TRBJ2-7; 7 nucleotides line up with TRBD2. Unmatched junction bases numbered 9, after V lost 0 bases and J lost 1 base. The CDR3 loop spans 17 amino acids. Germline-derived CDR1 and CDR2 are SGHVS and FQNEAQ. The whole variable domain, filled in from reference TRBV7-8 and TRBJ2-7, reads GAGVSQSPRYKVAKRGQDVALRCDPISGHVSLFWYQQALGQGPEFLTYFQNEAQLDKSGLPSDRFFAERPEGSVSTLKIQRTQQEDSAVYLCASSLALLGRASYEQYFGPGTRLTVT.